The rows below give T cell receptor beta chains drawn from one sample of a study of T-cell reconstitution after alpha-beta-depleted transplantation in children. From the PCR reads, TCRdb called clonotypes with MiXCR, one entry per CDR3 protein. This sample yields 400,000 to 550,000 distinct CDR3 sequences, of which 10% are seen a single time; around 2% belongs to the top ten. This specimen consisted of PBMCs, obtained before TCRalphabeta/CD19-depleted stem cell transplant. These receptors were collected from a child younger than 10 with inherited bone marrow failure, due to receive a stem cell transplant. Each CDR3 is given with its conserved first and last residue. Fields, in order: J gene, clone size, V gene, D gene, CDR3 length, CDR3 DNA, CDR3 protein. The D gene is left open where the match is weak. The size field is filled for only some rows; it gives once, few, many or a size class.

TRBJ1-4	many	TRBV6-5	.	14	TGTGCCAGCAGTAGACCGGGCCTAGGTGAAAAACTGTTTTTT	CASSRPGLGEKLFF
TRBJ2-3	many	TRBV20-1	.	13	TGCAGTGCTAGAGAGGCAGCGGGAGATACGCAGTATTTT	CSAREAAGDTQYF
TRBJ2-3	few	TRBV29-1	TRBD1	14	TGCAGCGCCAACCGGGACAGGGGAACAGATACGCAGTATTTT	CSANRDRGTDTQYF
TRBJ2-7	few	TRBV20-1	.	15	TGCAGTGCTAGAGATCATCGGGGGAACCCCTACGAGCAGTACTTC	CSARDHRGNPYEQYF
TRBJ1-3	few	TRBV28	.	13	TGTGCCAGCAGCAGGGTCTCTGGAAACACCATATATTTT	CASSRVSGNTIYF
TRBJ2-5	many	TRBV27	.	10	TGTGCCAGCGGGCTAATTCCCCAGTACTTC	CASGLIPQYF
TRBJ1-3	many	TRBV4-3	.	15	TGCGCCAGCAGCCAAGTAAGGGGAGCAGGAAACACCATATATTTT	CASSQVRGAGNTIYF
TRBJ2-7	.	TRBV5-1	TRBD2	18	TGCGCCAGCAGCTTGGAGGGACTAGCGGGAGGAGGAACCTACGAGCAGTACTTC	CASSLEGLAGGGTYEQYF
TRBJ2-6	many	TRBV6-5	.	18	TGTGCCAGCAGTTTTAAGGGCCCCGTAGGGTTTGGGGCCAACGTCCTGACTTTC	CASSFKGPVGFGANVLTF
TRBJ2-1	.	TRBV11-2	.	17	TGTGCCAGCAGCTTAACCGGAGGCCCGGGCTCCTACAATGAGCAGTTCTTC	CASSLTGGPGSYNEQFF
TRBJ2-5	many	TRBV4-2	TRBD2	18	TGTGCCAGCAGCCAAGGCCGCATTCAACTAGCGGGAATGGAGACCCAGTACTTC	CASSQGRIQLAGMETQYF
TRBJ1-2	.	TRBV19	.	13	TGTGCCAGTAGTGCGCAGGATAACTATGGCTACACCTTC	CASSAQDNYGYTF
TRBJ1-5	.	TRBV4-3	.	15	TGCGCCAGCAGCCAAGATCCATATAGCTATCAGCCCCAGCATTTT	CASSQDPYSYQPQHF
TRBJ2-1	.	TRBV29-1	.	17	TGCAGCGTTCGTGGGGGGCTTCCTCAAAGCCCCTACAATGAGCAGTTCTTC	CSVRGGLPQSPYNEQFF
TRBJ1-1	many	TRBV3-1	TRBD1	14	TGTGCCAGCAGATACGACAGGGGTAGCACTGAAGCTTTCTTT	CASRYDRGSTEAFF
TRBJ2-1	.	TRBV7-8	.	18	TGTGCCAGCAGCAGCTTAGCCCTTCCCAGTGGCTCCTACAATGAGCAGTTCTTC	CASSSLALPSGSYNEQFF
TRBJ1-5	few	TRBV10-2	.	14	TGCGCCACCTCAGGAGCGGGCCCATATCAGCCCCAGCATTTT	CATSGAGPYQPQHF
TRBJ1-1	few	TRBV2	TRBD1	14	TGTGCCAGCAGTGAAGGTTGGCAGGGGGCCCAAGCTTTCTTT	CASSEGWQGAQAFF
TRBJ2-7	.	TRBV24-1	TRBD1	14	TGTGCCACCAGTGATGCGACAGGGGGGCACGAGCAGTACTTC	CATSDATGGHEQYF
TRBJ2-7	few	TRBV28	.	15	TGTGCCAGCAGAGCGTTAGGGGTCTTCCCTGGCGAGCAGTACTTC	CASRALGVFPGEQYF
TRBJ2-1	few	TRBV24-1	.	15	TGTGCCACCAGTGATACTTTCAGCCCTTACAATGAGCAGTTCTTC	CATSDTFSPYNEQFF
TRBJ2-3	.	TRBV5-1	.	14	TGCGCCAGCAGCCTAGGGGCATTCACAGATACGCAGTATTTT	CASSLGAFTDTQYF